This entry concerns a single T cell receptor (beta chain). This specimen belongs to a study of T cell changes during pregnancy in multiple sclerosis. The assay was immunoSEQ multiplex PCR, and TCRdb's table has in-frame clones only and misses some. This sample carries under 85,000 clones, approximately 90% of them seen once, and the ten largest clones take roughly 1.4%. The specimen comprised peripheral blood, sampled in the third trimester of pregnancy. This TCR was recovered from a female donor in good health, enrolled as a control in a pregnancy study.

The CDR3 DNA reads TGTGCCAGCAGTGACGGCGACACCACGGATACGCAGTATTTT. Its translation: CASSDGDTTDTQYF. This rearrangement joins TRBV6-4 to TRBJ2-3; D is unclear. The germline V gene has CDR1 MRHNA and CDR2 SNTAGT. CDR3 length: 14 residues. V lost 2 bases to trimming and J lost 6 bases, with 12 bases between them.